The clone carrying this T cell receptor beta chain was seen a single time. The target antigen is unknown. At one end, the junction sequence differs from germline, possibly due to a read error. The data are from a study of T cell repertoires in cytomegalovirus infection. Overall study: Both recently identified HLA-C-restricted and well-studied HLA-B-restricted CMV epitopes were used in the study. Public TCR beta signatures marked donors with CMV infection and the matching HLA.

One entry per CDR3 protein, called by TCRdb with MiXCR from the reads. The sample consists of about 920,000 distinct CDR3 sequences, approximately 32% of them appearing once. The CDR3 sequence is 18 residues long. CDR1 is MNHEY and CDR2 is SMNVEV in the germline V gene (reference sequence). The starting material was cultured CD8+ T cells from PBMCs, obtained from culture after CMV antigen stimulation. This receptor was identified in a human donor in good health (CMV status not recorded). Some clones in this sample may be carry-over from other donors' samples. J is TRBJ1-5 and V is TRBV27, with 10 bases matching TRBD1. CDR3 loop: CASSISPGTGVSNQPQHF. CDR3 in DNA: TGTGCCAGCAGTATATCCCCCGGGACAGGGGTAAGCAATCAGCCCCAGCATTTT.